This paragraph covers one T cell receptor beta chain sequence. TCRdb recomputed calls from the 5' RACE reads with MiXCR, one row per CDR3 protein. The profile covers 1.5 million to 2 million distinct CDR3 sequences, with roughly 35% appearing a single time and 0.25% to 0.3% taken by the ten largest. Germline V gives CDR1 KGHDR, CDR2 SFDVKD. V was clipped by 3 bases and J by 6 bases, with 20 bases between them. The CDR3 length is 17 residues. The data derive from a study of identical twins. The chain recombines TRBV24-1 with TRBJ2-1; a possible D gene is TRBD2 (6 bases). This sequence originates from a newborn girl in good health. Sequenced input: cord blood. CDR3 DNA: TGTGCCACCAGTGATGCTGCTGGAGGGCTAGCCGCCAATGAGCAGTTCTTC. Translated: CATSDAAGGLAANEQFF.